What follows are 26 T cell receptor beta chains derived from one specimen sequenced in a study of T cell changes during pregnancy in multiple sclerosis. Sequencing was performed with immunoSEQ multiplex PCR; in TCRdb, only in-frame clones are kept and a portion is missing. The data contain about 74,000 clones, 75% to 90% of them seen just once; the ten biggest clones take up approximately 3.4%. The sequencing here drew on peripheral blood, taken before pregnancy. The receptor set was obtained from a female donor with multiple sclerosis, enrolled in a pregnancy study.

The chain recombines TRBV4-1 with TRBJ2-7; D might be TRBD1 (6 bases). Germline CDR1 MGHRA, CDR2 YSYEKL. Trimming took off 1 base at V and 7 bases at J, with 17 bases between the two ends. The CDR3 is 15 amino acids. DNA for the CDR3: TGCGCCAGCAGCCAAGTCCTGGGGGCGGTTCAGGAGCAGTACTTC. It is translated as CASSQVLGAVQEQYF.

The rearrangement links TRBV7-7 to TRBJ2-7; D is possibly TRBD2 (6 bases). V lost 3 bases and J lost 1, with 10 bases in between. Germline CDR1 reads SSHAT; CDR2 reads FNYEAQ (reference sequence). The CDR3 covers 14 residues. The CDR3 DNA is TGTGCCAGCAGCTTGTCGGGGGAGTCCTACGAGCAGTACTTC. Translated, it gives CASSLSGESYEQYF. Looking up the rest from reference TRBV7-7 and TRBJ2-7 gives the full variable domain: GAGVSQSPRYKVTKRGQDVTLRCDPISSHATLYWYQQALGQGPEFLTYFNYEAQPDKSGLPSDRFSAERPEGSISTLTIQRTEQRDSAMYRCASSLSGESYEQYFGPGTRLTVT.

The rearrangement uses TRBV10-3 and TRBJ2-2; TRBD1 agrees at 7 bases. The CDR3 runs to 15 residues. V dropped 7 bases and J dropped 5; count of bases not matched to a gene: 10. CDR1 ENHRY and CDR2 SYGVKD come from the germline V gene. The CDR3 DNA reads TGTGCCATCACGAGGGCGGCAGGGGGAACCGGGGAGCTGTTTTTT. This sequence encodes CAITRAAGGTGELFF.

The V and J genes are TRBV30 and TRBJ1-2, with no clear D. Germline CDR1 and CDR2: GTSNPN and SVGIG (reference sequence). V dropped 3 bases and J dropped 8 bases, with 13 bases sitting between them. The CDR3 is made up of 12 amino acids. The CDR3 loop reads CAWSASGRGYTF. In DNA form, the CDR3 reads TGTGCCTGGAGCGCCTCCGGGAGGGGCTACACCTTC.

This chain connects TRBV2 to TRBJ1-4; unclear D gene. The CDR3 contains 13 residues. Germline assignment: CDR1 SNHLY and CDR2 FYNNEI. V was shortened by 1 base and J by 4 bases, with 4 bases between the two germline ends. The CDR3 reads CASSEDGNEKLFF. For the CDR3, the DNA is TGTGCCAGCAGTGAAGACGGTAATGAAAAACTGTTTTTT.

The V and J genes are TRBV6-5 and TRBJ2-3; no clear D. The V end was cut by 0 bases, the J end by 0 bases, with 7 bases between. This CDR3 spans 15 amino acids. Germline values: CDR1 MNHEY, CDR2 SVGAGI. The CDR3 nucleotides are TGTGCCAGCAGTTACTCGCCAGGCAGCACAGATACGCAGTATTTT. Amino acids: CASSYSPGSTDTQYF.

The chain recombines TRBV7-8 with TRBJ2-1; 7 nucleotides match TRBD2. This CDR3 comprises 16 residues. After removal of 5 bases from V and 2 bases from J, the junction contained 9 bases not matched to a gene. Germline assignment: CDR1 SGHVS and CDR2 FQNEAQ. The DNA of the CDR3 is TGTGCCAGCAGCCCGGGGACTATCTTAGCCTACAATGAGCAGTTCTTC. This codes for CASSPGTILAYNEQFF.

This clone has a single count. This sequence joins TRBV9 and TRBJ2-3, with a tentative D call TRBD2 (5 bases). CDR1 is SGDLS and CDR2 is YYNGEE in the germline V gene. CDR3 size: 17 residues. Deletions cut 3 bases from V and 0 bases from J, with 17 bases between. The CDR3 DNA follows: TGTGCCAGCAGCGGGACGGTCCGGGGTGCTAGCACAGATACGCAGTATTTT. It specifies CASSGTVRGASTDTQYF.

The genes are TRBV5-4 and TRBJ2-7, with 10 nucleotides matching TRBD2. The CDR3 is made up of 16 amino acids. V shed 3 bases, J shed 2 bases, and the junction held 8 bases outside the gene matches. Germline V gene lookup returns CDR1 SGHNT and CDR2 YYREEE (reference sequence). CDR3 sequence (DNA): TGTGCCAGCAGCTGGGTAGGACTAGCGGAAACCTACGAGCAGTACTTC. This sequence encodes CASSWVGLAETYEQYF.

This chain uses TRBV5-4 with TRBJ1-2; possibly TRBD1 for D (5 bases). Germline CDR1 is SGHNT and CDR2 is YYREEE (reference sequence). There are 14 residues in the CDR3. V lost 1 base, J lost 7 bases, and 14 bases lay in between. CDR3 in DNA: TGTGCCAGCAGCTTGACAGGCCGGTTGGGTGGCTACACCTTC. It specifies CASSLTGRLGGYTF.

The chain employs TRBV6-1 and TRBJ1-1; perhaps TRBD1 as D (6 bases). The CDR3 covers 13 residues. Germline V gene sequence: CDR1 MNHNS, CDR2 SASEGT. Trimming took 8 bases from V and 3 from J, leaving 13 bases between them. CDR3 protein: CASARQGYTEAFF. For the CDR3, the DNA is TGTGCCAGCGCTAGGCAGGGGTACACTGAAGCTTTCTTT.

Written as DNA, the CDR3 is TGTGCCAGCAGCTTCCTGGAGTATAATTCACCCCTCCACTTT. It translates to CASSFLEYNSPLHF. The chain links TRBV7-2 to TRBJ1-6; D call uncertain. This CDR3 comprises 14 residues. The V end lost 3 bases, the J end lost 4 bases, and 7 bases lay between the germline ends. Looked up from germline, CDR1 is SGHTA and CDR2 is FQGNSA. Full variable domain (missing parts from reference TRBV7-2 and TRBJ1-6): GAGVSQSPSNKVTEKGKDVELRCDPISGHTALYWYRQSLGQGLEFLIYFQGNSAPDKSGLPSDRFSAERTGGSVSTLTIQRTQQEDSAVYLCASSFLEYNSPLHFGNGTRLTVT.

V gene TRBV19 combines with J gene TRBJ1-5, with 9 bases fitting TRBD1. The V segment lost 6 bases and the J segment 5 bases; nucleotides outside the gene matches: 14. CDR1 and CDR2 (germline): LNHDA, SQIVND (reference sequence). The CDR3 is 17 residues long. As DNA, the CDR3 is TGTGCCAGTAGCCTAGGGGTGGGACAGGGTTACCATCAGCCCCAGCATTTT. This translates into CASSLGVGQGYHQPQHF.

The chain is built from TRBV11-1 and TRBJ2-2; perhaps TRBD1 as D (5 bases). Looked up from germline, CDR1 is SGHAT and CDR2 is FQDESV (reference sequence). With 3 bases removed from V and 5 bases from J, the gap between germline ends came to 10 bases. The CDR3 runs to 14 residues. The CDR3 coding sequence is TGTGCCAGCAGCTTTAACAGGCGGACCGGGGAGCTGTTTTTT. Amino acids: CASSFNRRTGELFF.

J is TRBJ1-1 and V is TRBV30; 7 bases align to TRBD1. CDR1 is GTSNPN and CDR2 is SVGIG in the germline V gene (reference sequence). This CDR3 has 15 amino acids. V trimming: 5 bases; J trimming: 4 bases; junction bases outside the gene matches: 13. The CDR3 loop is CAWDHYRGESTEAFF. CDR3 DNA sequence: TGTGCCTGGGATCATTACAGGGGAGAGAGCACTGAAGCTTTCTTT.

The CDR3 loop reads CAWARDRAYEQYF. CDR3 DNA: TGTGCCTGGGCGAGGGACAGAGCCTACGAGCAGTACTTC. This chain links TRBV30 with TRBJ2-7, with TRBD1 identical over 7 bases. This CDR3 has 13 residues. The germline gives CDR1 GTSNPN, CDR2 SVGIG (reference sequence). J gave up 2 bases and V 5 bases, and 6 bases lay outside the gene matches.

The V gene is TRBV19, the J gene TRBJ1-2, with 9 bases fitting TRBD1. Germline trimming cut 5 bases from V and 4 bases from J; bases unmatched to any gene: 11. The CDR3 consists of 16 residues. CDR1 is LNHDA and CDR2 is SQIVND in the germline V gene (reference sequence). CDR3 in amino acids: CASSDRDRDRGYGYTF. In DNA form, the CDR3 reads TGTGCCAGTAGTGACCGGGACAGGGACCGAGGCTATGGCTACACCTTC.

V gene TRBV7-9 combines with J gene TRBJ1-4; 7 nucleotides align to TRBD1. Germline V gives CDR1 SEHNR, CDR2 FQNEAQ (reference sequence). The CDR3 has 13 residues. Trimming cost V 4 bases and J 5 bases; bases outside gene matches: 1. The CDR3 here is CASSSQGNEKLFF. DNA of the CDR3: TGTGCCAGCAGCTCACAGGGGAATGAAAAACTGTTTTTT.

The CDR3 DNA reads TGTGCCAGCATGAGGGGGGGGCAGCCCCAGCATTTT. It specifies CASMRGGQPQHF. This chain links TRBV2 with TRBJ1-5; D perhaps matches TRBD1 (6 bases). CDR3 size: 12 residues. Germline CDR1 is SNHLY and CDR2 is FYNNEI. The ends were cut back, 7 bases at V and 7 bases at J, with 11 bases in the middle.

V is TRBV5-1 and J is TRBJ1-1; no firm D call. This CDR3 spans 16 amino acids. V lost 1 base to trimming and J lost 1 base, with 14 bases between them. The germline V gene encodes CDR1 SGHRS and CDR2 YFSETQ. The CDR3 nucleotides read TGCGCCAGCAGCTTGTCAGTAAACGCGGGGAACACTGAAGCTTTCTTT. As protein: CASSLSVNAGNTEAFF.

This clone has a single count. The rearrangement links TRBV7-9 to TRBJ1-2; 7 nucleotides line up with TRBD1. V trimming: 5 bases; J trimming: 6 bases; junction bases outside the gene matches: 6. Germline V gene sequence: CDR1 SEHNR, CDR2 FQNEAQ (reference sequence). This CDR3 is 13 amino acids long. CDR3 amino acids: CASSLGQANGYTF. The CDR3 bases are TGTGCCAGCAGCCTTGGACAGGCGAATGGCTACACCTTC.

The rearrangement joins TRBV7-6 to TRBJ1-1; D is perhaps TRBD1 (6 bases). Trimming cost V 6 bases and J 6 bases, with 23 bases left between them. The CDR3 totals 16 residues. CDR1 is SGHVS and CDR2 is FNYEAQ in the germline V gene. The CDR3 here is CASRPSGGRFKAEAFF. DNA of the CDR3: TGTGCCAGCAGGCCCAGTGGGGGCAGATTTAAAGCTGAAGCTTTCTTT. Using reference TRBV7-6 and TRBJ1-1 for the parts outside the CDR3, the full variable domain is GAGVSQSPRYKVTKRGQDVALRCDPISGHVSLYWYRQALGQGPEFLTYFNYEAQQDKSGLPNDRFSAERPEGSISTLTIQRTEQRDSAMYRCASRPSGGRFKAEAFFGQGTRLTVV.

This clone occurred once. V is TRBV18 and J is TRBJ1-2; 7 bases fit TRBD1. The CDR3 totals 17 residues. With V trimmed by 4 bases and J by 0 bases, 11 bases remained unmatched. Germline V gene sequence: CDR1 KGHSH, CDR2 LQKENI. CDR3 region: CASSLERTGQSNYGYTF. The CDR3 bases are TGTGCCAGCTCACTAGAACGGACAGGACAATCTAACTATGGCTACACCTTC.

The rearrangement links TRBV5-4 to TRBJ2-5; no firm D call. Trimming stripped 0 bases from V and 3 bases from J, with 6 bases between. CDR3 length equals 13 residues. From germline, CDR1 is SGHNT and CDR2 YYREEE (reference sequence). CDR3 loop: CASSLVPKETQYF. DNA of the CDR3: TGTGCCAGCAGCTTGGTACCTAAAGAGACCCAGTACTTC.

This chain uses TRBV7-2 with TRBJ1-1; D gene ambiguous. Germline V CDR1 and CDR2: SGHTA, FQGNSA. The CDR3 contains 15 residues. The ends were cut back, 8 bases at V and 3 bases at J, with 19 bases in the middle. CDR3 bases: TGTGCCAGCCGCCCAGCCGGTGAGGTTCACACTGAAGCTTTCTTT. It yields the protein CASRPAGEVHTEAFF.

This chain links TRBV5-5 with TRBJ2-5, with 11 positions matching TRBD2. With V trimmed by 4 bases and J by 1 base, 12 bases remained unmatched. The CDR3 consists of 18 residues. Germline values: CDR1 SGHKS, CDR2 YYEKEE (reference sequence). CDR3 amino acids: CASSPGLLAGASQETQYF. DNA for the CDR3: TGTGCCAGCAGCCCTGGACTACTAGCGGGGGCCTCCCAAGAGACCCAGTACTTC.